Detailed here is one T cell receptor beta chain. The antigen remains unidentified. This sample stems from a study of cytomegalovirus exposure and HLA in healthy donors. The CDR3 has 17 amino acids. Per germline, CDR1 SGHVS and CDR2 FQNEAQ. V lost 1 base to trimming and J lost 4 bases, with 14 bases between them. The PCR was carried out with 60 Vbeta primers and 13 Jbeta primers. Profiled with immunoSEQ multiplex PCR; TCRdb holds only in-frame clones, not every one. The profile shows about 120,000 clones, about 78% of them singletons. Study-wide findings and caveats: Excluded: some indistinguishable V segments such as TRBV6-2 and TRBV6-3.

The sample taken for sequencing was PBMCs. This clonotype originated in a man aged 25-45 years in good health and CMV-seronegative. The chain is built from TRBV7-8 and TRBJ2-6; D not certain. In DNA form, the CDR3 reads TGTGCCAGCAGCTTAGTACCGCACGCGAGAGGGGCCAACGTCCTGACTTTC. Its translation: CASSLVPHARGANVLTF.